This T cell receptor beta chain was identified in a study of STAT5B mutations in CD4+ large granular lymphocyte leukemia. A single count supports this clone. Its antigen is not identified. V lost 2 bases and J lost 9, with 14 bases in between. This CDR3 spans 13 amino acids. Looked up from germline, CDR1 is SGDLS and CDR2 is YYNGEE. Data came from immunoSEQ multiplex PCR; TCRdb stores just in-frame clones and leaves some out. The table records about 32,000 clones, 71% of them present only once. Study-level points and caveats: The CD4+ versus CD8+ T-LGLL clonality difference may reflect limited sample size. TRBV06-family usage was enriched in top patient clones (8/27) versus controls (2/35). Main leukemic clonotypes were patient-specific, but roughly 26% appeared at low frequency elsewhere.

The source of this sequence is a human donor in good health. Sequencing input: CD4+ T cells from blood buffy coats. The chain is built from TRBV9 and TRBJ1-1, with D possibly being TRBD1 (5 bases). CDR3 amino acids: CASSVGEGLKAFF. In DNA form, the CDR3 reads TGTGCCAGCAGCGTTGGAGAGGGGCTCAAAGCTTTCTTT.